This TCR beta chain appears in the sequencing data of a study of CD8 T cells in Susac syndrome. The V gene's germline CDR1 is SGHTA and CDR2 FQGNSA. The CDR3 has 16 residues. Trimming took 5 bases from V and 2 from J; bases not matched to a gene: 8. Random hexamers were used to reverse transcribe an amount of roughly 0.5 to 1 ug RNA. TCRdb independently ran MiXCR on the immunoSEQ multiplex PCR reads; one entry per CDR3 protein. The sample holds about 120,000 distinct CDR3 sequences, 94% seen once. Matched for age and sex, the controls were healthy donors. Negative isolation yielded CD8+ and CD4+ T cells; FACS enriched TEMRA cells.

V gene TRBV7-2 combines with J gene TRBJ2-2, with 7 nucleotides matching TRBD2. Sequencing input: CD4+ T cells from PBMCs. This receptor was taken from a human donor in good health. CDR3 loop: CASSPSLAPNTGELFF. The CDR3 nucleotides read TGTGCCAGCAGCCCATCACTAGCGCCCAACACCGGGGAGCTGTTTTTT.